This is a list of T cell receptor beta chains from one sample in a study of blood T cell repertoires in COVID-19. Clones were sequenced by immunoSEQ multiplex PCR, and TCRdb holds only the in-frame ones, with some missing. The table lists about 380,000 clones, around 87% of them singletons, with 1% to 1.5% in the top ten. The specimen was PBMCs or T cells enriched from blood (not recorded which). These receptor sequences come from a man under 40 who had recovered from COVID-19. The CDR3 runs from the conserved cysteine through the conserved F or W. The order of the fields is V gene, J gene, CDR3 protein.

TRBV18,TRBJ1-2,CASSPQGSDYGYTF
TRBV5-1,TRBJ2-7,CASSLEVREVEQYF
TRBV5-5,TRBJ2-7,CASSSPGHGTYEQYF
TRBV7-2,TRBJ1-2,CASSLVGTQGYGYTF
TRBV5-4,TRBJ1-1,CASSYDRNTEAFF
TRBV7-2,TRBJ2-2,CASSAKGLAGVRDGELFF
TRBV19,TRBJ2-5,CASSPTGSRETQYF
TRBV5-1,TRBJ2-5,CASSVDGTKETQYF
TRBV30,TRBJ2-2,CAWSDRTGELFF
TRBV9,TRBJ2-1,CASSVAHGQGASYNEQFF
TRBV28,TRBJ1-2,CASSQYGQGHGYTF
TRBV4-1,TRBJ1-1,CASSPRLQANTEAFF
TRBV10-1,TRBJ2-1,CASSESGGALNNEQFF
TRBV9,TRBJ2-7,CASSPPGQSYEQYF
TRBV30,TRBJ2-2,CAWMLVAGELFF
TRBV27,TRBJ1-5,CASSPDSFGHQPQHF
TRBV19,TRBJ2-1,CASRGTSGTTYNEQFF
TRBV10-1,TRBJ1-4,CASSMGDRATNEKLFF
TRBV9,TRBJ1-1,CASSVDGAPEAFF
TRBV2,TRBJ1-1,CASSRDRDFAEAFF
TRBV5-1,TRBJ2-3,CASSLGHTDTQYF
TRBV4-1,TRBJ1-2,CASSQTGEGHYGYTF
TRBV2,TRBJ1-3,CASRQTGNTIYF
TRBV11-2,TRBJ1-1,CASSSPGLRKKGQRAEAFF
TRBV9,TRBJ1-2,CASSVDSQGTFYGYTF
TRBV6-5,TRBJ2-5,CASSYPASGGQETQYF
TRBV2,TRBJ2-3,CASSPDRRSGDTQYF
TRBV5-6,TRBJ1-2,CASSLGDTPIGYTF
TRBV30,TRBJ1-5,CAWSAIRGPQHF
TRBV12-3/TRBV12-4,TRBJ1-2,CASSLNGAYGYTF
TRBV3-1/TRBV3-2,TRBJ2-1,CASSQVRGEQFF
TRBV7-2,TRBJ2-6,CASSSRTGSSGANVLTF
TRBV27,TRBJ1-1,CASTISWAALNTEAFF
TRBV4-3,TRBJ2-5,CASSQVGSLETQYF
TRBV25-1,TRBJ1-1,CASSDGTGGTEAFF